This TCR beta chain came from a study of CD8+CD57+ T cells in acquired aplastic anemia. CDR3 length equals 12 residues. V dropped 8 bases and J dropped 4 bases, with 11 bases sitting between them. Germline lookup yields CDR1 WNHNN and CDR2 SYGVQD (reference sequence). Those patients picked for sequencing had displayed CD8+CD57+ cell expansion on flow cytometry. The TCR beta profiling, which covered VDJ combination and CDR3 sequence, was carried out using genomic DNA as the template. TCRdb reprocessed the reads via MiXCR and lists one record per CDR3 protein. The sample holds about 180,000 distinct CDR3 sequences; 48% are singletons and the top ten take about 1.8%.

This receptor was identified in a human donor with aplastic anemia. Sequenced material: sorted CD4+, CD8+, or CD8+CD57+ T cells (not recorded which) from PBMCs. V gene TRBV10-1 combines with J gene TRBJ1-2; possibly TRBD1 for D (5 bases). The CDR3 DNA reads TGCGCCAGCGGTGTCGGGGGCTATGGCTACACCTTC. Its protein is CASGVGGYGYTF.